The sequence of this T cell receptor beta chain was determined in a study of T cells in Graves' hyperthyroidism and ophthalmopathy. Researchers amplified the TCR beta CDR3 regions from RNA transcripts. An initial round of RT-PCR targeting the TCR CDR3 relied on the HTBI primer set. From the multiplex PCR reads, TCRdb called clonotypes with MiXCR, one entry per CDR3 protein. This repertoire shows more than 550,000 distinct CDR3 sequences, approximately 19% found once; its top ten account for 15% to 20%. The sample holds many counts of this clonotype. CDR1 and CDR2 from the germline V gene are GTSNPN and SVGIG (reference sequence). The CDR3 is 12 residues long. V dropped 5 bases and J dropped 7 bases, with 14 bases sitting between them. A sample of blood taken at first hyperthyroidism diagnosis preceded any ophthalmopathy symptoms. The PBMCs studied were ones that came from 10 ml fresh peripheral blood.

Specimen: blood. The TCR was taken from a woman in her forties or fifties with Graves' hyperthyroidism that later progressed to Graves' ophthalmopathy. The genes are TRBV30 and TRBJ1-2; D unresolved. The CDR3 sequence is CAWSPLAAGYTF. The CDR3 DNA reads TGTGCCTGGTCGCCCTTGGCAGCTGGCTACACCTTC.